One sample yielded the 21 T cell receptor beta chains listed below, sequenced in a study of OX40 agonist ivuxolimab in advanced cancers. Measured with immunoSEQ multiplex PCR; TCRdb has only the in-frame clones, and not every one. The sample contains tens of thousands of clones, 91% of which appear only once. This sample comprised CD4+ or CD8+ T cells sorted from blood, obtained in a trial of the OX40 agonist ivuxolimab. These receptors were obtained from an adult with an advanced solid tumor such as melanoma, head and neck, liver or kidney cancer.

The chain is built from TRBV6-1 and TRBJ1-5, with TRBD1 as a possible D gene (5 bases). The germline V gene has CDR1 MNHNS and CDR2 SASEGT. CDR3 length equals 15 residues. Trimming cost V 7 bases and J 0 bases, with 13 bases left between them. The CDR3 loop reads CASIAGLYSNQPQHF. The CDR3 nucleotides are TGTGCCAGCATAGCGGGACTTTATAGCAATCAGCCCCAGCATTTT.

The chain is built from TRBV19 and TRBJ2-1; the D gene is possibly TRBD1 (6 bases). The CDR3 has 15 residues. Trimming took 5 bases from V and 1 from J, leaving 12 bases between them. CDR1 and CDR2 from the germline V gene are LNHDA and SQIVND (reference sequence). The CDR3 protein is CASSYRQGSYNEQFF. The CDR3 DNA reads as TGTGCCAGTAGTTACCGGCAGGGGTCCTACAATGAGCAGTTCTTC.

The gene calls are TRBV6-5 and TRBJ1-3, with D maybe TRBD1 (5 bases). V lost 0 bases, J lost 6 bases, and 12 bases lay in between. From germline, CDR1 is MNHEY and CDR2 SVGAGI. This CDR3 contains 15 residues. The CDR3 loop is CASSYSGRALNTIYF. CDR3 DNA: TGTGCCAGCAGTTACTCAGGCAGGGCCTTAAACACCATATATTTT.

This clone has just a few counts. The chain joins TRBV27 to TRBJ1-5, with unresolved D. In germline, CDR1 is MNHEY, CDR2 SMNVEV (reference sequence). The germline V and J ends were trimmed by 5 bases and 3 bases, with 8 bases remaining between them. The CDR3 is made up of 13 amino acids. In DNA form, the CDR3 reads TGTGCCAGCAGTATCGTTTTCAATCAGCCCCAGCATTTT. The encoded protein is CASSIVFNQPQHF.

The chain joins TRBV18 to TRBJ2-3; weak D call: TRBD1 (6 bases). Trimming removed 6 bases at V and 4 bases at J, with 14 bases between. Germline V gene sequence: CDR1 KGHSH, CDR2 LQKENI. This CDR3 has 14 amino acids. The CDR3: CASSPGQGSDTQYF. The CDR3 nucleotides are TGTGCCAGCTCGCCGGGACAAGGATCAGATACGCAGTATTTT.

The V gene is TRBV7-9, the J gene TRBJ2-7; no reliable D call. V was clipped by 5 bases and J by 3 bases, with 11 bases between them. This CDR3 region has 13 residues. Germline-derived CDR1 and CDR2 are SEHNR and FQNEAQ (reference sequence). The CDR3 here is CASSGIPDYEQYF. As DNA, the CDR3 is TGTGCCAGCAGCGGGATTCCCGACTACGAGCAGTACTTC. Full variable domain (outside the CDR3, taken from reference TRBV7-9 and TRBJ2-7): DTGVSQNPRHKITKRGQNVTFRCDPISEHNRLYWYRQTLGQGPEFLTYFQNEAQLEKSRLLSDRFSAERPKGSFSTLEIQRTEQGDSAMYLCASSGIPDYEQYFGPGTRLTVT.

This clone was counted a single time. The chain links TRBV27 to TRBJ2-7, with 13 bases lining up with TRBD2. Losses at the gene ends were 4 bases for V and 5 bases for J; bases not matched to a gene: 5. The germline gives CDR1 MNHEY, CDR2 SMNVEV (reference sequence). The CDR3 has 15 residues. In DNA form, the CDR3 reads TGTGCCAGCAGTTGGACTAGCGGGAGCGTCAACGAGCAGTACTTC. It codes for CASSWTSGSVNEQYF.

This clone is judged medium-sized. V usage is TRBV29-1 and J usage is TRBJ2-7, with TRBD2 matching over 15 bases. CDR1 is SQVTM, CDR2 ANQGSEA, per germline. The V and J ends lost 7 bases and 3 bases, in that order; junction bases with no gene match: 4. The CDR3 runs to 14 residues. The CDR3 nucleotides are TGCAGCGCGACGGGACTAGCGGGAGGCTACGAGCAGTACTTC. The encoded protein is CSATGLAGGYEQYF.

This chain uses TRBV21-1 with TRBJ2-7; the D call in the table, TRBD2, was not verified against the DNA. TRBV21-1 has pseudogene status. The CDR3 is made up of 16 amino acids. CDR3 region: CASSKVRPAGGHEQYF. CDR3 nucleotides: TGTGCCAGCAGCAAAGTTCGTCCGGCGGGAGGACACGAGCAGTACTTC.

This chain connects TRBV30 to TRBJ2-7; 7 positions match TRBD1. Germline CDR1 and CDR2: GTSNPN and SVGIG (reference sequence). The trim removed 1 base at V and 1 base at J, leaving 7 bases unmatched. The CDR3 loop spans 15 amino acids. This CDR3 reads CAWSAGDRASYEQYF. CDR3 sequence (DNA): TGTGCCTGGAGTGCCGGGGACAGAGCATCCTACGAGCAGTACTTC.

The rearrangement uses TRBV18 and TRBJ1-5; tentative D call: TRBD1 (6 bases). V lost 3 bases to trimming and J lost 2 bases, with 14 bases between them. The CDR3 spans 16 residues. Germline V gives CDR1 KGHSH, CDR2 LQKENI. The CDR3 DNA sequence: TGTGCCAGCTCACCCAGGGGAGCCGGGGGCAATCAGCCCCAGCATTTT. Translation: CASSPRGAGGNQPQHF.

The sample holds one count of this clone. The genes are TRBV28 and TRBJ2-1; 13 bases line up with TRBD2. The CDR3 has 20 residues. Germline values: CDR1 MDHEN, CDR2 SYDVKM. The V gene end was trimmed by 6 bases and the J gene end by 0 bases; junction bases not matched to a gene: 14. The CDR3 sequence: CASSPRGTSGKRYSYNEQFF. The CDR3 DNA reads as TGTGCCAGCAGCCCTAGAGGGACTAGCGGGAAACGATACTCCTACAATGAGCAGTTCTTC.

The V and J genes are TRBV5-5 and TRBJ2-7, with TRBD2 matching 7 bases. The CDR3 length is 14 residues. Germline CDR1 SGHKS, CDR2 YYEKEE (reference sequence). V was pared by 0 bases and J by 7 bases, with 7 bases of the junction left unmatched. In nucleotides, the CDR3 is TGTGCCAGCAGCTTGGTCCCGGGGAGGGCAGAGCAGTACTTC. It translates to CASSLVPGRAEQYF.

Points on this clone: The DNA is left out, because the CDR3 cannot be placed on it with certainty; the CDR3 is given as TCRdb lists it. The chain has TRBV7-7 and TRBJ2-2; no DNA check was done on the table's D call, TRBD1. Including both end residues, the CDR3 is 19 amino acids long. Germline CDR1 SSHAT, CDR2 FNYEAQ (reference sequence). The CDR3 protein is CASSLVGTVSRLLPGSCFF.

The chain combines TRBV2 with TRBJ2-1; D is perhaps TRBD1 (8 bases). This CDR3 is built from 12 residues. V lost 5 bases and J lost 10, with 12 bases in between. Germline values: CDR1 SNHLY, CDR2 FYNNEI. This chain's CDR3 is CASSTQGGEQFF. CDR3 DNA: TGTGCCAGCAGTACACAGGGGGGGGAGCAGTTCTTC.

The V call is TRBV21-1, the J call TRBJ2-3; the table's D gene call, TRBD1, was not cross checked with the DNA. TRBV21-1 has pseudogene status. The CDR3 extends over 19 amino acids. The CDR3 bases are TGTGCCAGCACCAAAAAGACAGGGGGCGAGGGATTTAGCACAGATACGCAGTATTTT. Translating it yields CASTKKTGGEGFSTDTQYF.

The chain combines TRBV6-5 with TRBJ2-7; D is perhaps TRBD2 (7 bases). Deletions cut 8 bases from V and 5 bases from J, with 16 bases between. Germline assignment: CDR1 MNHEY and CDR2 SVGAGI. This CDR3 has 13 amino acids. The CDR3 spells CASSLGGANEQYF. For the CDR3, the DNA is TGTGCCAGCTCACTGGGGGGGGCCAACGAGCAGTACTTC.

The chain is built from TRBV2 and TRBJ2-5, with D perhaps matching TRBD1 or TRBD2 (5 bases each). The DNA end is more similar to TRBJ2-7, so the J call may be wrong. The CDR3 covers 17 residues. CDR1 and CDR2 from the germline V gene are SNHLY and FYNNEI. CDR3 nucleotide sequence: TGTGCCAGCAGTGAAGCGCATATCAGGGCAGCGGCCTACGAGCAGTACTTC. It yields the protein CASSEAHIRAAAYEQYF.

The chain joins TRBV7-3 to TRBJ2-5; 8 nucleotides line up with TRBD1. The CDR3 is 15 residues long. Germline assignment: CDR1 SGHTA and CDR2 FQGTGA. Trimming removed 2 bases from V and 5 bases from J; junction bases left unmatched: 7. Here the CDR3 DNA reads TGTGCCAGCAGCTTAGCGGGGACAGGTGGGGAGACCCAGTACTTC. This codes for CASSLAGTGGETQYF.

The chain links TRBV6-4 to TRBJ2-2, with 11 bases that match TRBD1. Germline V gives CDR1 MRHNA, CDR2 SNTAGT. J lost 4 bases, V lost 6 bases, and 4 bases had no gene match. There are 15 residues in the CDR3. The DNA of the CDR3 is TGTGCCAGCAGCCCGGGACAGGGGGTCACCGGGGAGCTGTTTTTT. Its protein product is CASSPGQGVTGELFF.

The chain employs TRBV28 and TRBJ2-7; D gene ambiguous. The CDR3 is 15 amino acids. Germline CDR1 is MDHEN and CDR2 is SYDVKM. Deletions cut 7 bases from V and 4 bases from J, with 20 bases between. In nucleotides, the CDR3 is TGTGCCAGCACCTCCCTTGCGGTAGGAGCTTACGAGCAGTACTTC. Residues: CASTSLAVGAYEQYF.